The 5 T cell receptor beta chains listed next were all sequenced from one sample in a study of T cell responses to AZD1222 COVID-19 vaccine. Sequenced by immunoSEQ multiplex PCR; TCRdb stores in-frame clones only, minus some. The repertoire includes roughly 110,000 clones, about nine tenths of them detected once, and roughly 8.9% sits in the top ten. The material sequenced was peripheral blood, taken 28 days after the second AZD1222 dose. Receptor source: an adult who received the AZD1222 COVID-19 vaccine.

The chain couples TRBV3-1 (or the pseudogene TRBV3-2) to TRBJ1-6; 8 bases map to TRBD1. After removal of 0 bases from V and 14 bases from J, the junction contained 3 bases not matched to a gene. The CDR3 spans 13 residues. The germline gives CDR1 LGHDT, CDR2 YNNKEL (reference sequence). CDR3 coding DNA: TGTGCCAGCAGCCAAGACCACAGGGGGGCCCTCCACTTT. This sequence encodes CASSQDHRGALHF.

This rearrangement joins TRBV19 to TRBJ2-4; 12 positions agree with TRBD2. Trimming removed 3 bases from V and 3 bases from J; junction bases left unmatched: 12. Germline V CDR1 and CDR2: LNHDA, SQIVND (reference sequence). The length of the CDR3 is 19 residues. The CDR3 DNA is TGTGCCAGTAGTATTTTTCTAGCGGGAGGGCCTATGGGCAAAAACATTCAGTACTTC. Protein product: CASSIFLAGGPMGKNIQYF.

The rearrangement uses TRBV29-1 and TRBJ1-1, with no clear D. CDR3 length: 14 amino acids. With 2 bases removed from V and 8 bases from J, the gap between germline ends came to 18 bases. The V gene's germline CDR1 is SQVTM and CDR2 ANQGSEA. The CDR3 region has the DNA TGCAGCGTTGAACTCCGCGGTTGGAACGTGGAAGCTTTCTTT. This sequence encodes CSVELRGWNVEAFF.

This rearrangement joins TRBV7-9 to TRBJ1-1; the D is unclear. Germline V gene sequence: CDR1 SEHNR, CDR2 FQNEAQ (reference sequence). Trimming stripped 1 base from V and 1 base from J, with 13 bases between. This CDR3 is built from 16 residues. The chain's CDR3 is CASSLDYESGNTEAFF. In nucleotides, the CDR3 is TGTGCCAGCAGCTTAGATTACGAGTCAGGGAACACTGAAGCTTTCTTT.

The V gene is TRBV18, the J gene TRBJ1-1, with D maybe TRBD1 (6 bases). There are 13 residues in the CDR3. The V and J ends lost 2 bases and 8 bases respectively, with 12 bases between them. Germline assignment: CDR1 KGHSH and CDR2 LQKENI. The CDR3 sequence is CASSPKEGTEAFF. In nucleotides, the CDR3 is TGTGCCAGCTCACCAAAAGAGGGGACAGAAGCTTTCTTT. The full variable domain, with the rest looked up from reference TRBV18 and TRBJ1-1, is NAGVMQNPRHLVRRRGQEARLRCSPMKGHSHVYWYRQLPEEGLKFMVYLQKENIIDESGMPKERFSAEFPKEGPSILRIQQVVRGDSAAYFCASSPKEGTEAFFGQGTRLTVV.